The T cell receptor beta chain under discussion was sequenced for a study of T cells in localized non-small cell lung cancer (dated by TCRdb to 2018 to 2021). For context, the study as a whole: T cell repertoires of 236 early-stage NSCLC patients were analyzed, with tumors being compared against uninvolved tumor-adjacent lungs. The cohort consisted of roughly 240 treatment-naive NSCLC patients whose localized lung tumors had been resected. Of the NSCLC patients, about 130 were male and about a hundred were female, and the mean age was around 70 years. What the work shows at the level of the full study, not this receptor alone: Because multi-region tumor sequencing was not performed, intratumor heterogeneity could not be ruled out. Longer overall survival was associated with higher T cell density in blood, whereas shorter survival was associated with higher clonality in adjacent lung. Of the top 100 tumor clones, a median of roughly 53 were detected in paired uninvolved adjacent lung; around 30 were also among that lung's top 100. Because the study design was exploratory, TCR variables were selected using unadjusted p-values without false-discovery rate correction. The highest T cell clonality was observed in uninvolved tumor-adjacent lung, where clonality exceeded that of tumor, suggesting that antigenic responses were more focused in uninvolved tumor-adjacent lung.

The CDR3, cysteine through phenylalanine, is 16 amino acids long. Of the read, only the CDR3 DNA is kept; its 48 bases are in frame from base 1. Cut back by 4 bases and 0 bases, the V and J ends lie 14 bases apart. As encoded in the germline V gene, CDR1 is SGDLS while CDR2 is YYNGEE. Only one count was recorded for this clone. Its recognized antigen is unknown. Within one base of it there is no much larger clone, and no base qualities were kept. The immunoSEQ Assay was used to sequence TCR beta CDR3 regions from DNA. In the paper's pipeline: To compute T cell density, TCR beta template counts were normalized to usable DNA, which was estimated by amplifying housekeeping genes. Richness was estimated using the preseqR package, with extrapolation to 400,000 templates for PBMC samples and to 120,000 templates for tissue samples. Clonality was calculated as one minus Pielou's evenness. Tissue-enriched TCRs were identified through differential abundance testing performed on productive amino-acid clonotypes, with a minimum total count of 5 and an alpha of 0.1. The Jaccard Index and the Morisita Overlap Index were used to quantify repertoire overlap between compartments. GLIPH grouped TCR beta CDR3s together with public tetramer-defined viral CDR3s, and a viral motif had to include at least three viral sequences and show V-gene enrichment. TCRdb's version of the immuneACCESS table is confined to in-frame rearrangements and falls short of the full clone set. An unresolved V gene accounts for under half of the shortfall where checked; the remainder is of unknown origin. The V and J calls and clone size are taken from that table; D and trimming were inferred from the DNA. The sample records tens of thousands of clones, roughly 89% of which are singletons. The top ten clones comprise more than 10% of the sample.

At diagnosis, tumor, uninvolved tumor-adjacent lung and peripheral blood were collected and then preserved as a mix of FFPE and fresh-frozen material. For TCR repertoire profiling, blood samples were analyzed in the form of peripheral blood mononuclear cells. This sequence uses TRBV9 and TRBJ2-1; the D gene cannot be resolved reliably. The TCR comes from a male donor older than 55 with stage I lung adenocarcinoma. The sample was peripheral blood, taken before any cancer treatment. In nucleotides, the sequence is TGTGCCAGCAGCCGCGTGAGTCAGAGCTCCTACAATGAGCAGTTCTTC. The resulting protein is CASSRVSQSSYNEQFF.